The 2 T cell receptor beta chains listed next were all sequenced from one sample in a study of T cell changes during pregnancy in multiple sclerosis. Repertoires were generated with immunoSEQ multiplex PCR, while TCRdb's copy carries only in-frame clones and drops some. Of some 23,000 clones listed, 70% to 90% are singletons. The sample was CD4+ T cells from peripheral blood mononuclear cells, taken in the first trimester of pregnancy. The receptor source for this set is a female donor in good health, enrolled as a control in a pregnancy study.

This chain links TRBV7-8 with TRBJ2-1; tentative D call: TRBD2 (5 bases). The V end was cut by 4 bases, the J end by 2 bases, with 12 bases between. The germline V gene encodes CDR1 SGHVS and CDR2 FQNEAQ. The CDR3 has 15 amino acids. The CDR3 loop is CASSSTTGTYNEQFF. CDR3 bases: TGTGCCAGCAGCTCAACCACCGGGACCTACAATGAGCAGTTCTTC.

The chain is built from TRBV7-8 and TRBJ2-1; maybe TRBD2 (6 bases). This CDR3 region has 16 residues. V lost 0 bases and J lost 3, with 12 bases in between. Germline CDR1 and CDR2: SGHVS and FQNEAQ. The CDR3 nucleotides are TGTGCCAGCAGCTTAGCGCTGAGCGGGCTCTACAATGAGCAGTTCTTC. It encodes CASSLALSGLYNEQFF.